This T cell receptor beta chain was recovered during a study of tumor-infiltrating lymphocytes in primary liver carcinoma. Germline DNA was extracted alongside blood RNA, which was obtained from unsorted whole blood. TCR beta cDNA was made from approximately 500 ng total RNA with a constant-region primer. Libraries for TCR beta were built through three nested multiplex PCR rounds, which together made up a slightly modified ARM-PCR procedure. TCRdb re-called the multiplex PCR reads through MiXCR, storing one row per CDR3 protein. The data contain 320,000 or so distinct CDR3 sequences, 65% of them singletons. This clonotype was observed many times. The clonotype originates from a man aged 35 to 55 with primary liver carcinoma and hepatitis B virus infection. Sequences were obtained from peripheral blood.

CDR3 in DNA: TGTGCCAGCGGTGGGGGGCGCACAGATACGCAGTATTTT. Translating it yields CASGGGRTDTQYF. The chain carries TRBV12-3 or TRBV12-4 and TRBJ2-3; D might be TRBD1 or TRBD2, each matching 6 bases. V lost 8 bases and J lost 1, with 10 bases in between. The CDR3 consists of 13 residues.